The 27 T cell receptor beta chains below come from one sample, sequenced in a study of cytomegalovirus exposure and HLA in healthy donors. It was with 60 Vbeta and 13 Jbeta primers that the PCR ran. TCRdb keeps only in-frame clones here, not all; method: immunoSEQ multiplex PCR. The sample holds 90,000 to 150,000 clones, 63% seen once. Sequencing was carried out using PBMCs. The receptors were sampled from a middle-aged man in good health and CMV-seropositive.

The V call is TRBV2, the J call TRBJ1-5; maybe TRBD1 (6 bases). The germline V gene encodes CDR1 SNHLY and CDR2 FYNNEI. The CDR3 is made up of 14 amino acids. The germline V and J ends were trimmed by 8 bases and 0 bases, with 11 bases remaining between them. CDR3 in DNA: TGTGCCAGCGCAGACAGGTATAGCAATCAGCCCCAGCATTTT. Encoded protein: CASADRYSNQPQHF.

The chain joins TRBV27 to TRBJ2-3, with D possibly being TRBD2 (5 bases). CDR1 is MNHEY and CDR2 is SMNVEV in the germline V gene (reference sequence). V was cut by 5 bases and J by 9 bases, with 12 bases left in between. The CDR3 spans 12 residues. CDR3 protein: CASSPSSKTQYF. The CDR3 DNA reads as TGTGCCAGCAGTCCATCTAGCAAGACGCAGTATTTT.

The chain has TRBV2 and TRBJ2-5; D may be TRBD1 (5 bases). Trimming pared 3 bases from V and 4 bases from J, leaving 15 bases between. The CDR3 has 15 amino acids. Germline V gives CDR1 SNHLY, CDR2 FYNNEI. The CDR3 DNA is TGTGCCAGCAGTGACGTGGGCAGGGCCTTAGAGACCCAGTACTTC. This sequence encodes CASSDVGRALETQYF.

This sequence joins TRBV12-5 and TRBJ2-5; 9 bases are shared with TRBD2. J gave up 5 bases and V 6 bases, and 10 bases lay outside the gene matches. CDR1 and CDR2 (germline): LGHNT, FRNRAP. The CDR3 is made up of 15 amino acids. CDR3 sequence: CASGKQAGGRETQYF. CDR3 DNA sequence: TGTGCTAGTGGCAAACAAGCGGGGGGCCGGGAGACCCAGTACTTC.

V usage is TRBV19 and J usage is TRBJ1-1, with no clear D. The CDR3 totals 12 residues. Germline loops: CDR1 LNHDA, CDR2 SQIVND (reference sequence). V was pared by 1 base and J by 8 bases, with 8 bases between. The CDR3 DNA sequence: TGTGCCAGTAGTATAGGGGGAGCCGAAGCTTTCTTT. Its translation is CASSIGGAEAFF.

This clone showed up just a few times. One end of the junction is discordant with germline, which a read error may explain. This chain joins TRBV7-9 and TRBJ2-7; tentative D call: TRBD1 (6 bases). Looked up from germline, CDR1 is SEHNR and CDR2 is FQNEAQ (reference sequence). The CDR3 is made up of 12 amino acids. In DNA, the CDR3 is TGTTCCAGCAGCGACAGGTACTACGAGCAGTACTTC. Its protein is CSSSDRYYEQYF.

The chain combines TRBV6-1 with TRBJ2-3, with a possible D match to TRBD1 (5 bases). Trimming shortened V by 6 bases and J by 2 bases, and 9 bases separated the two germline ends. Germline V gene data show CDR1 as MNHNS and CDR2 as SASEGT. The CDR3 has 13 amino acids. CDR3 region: CASSLTVTDTQYF. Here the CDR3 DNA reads TGTGCCAGCAGCCTGACAGTCACAGATACGCAGTATTTT.

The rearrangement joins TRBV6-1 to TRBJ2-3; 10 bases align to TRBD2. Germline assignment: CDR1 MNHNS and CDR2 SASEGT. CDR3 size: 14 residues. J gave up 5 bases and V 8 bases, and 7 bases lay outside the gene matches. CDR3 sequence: CASGSGGAEDTQYF. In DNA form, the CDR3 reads TGTGCCAGCGGGAGCGGGGGGGCGGAAGATACGCAGTATTTT.

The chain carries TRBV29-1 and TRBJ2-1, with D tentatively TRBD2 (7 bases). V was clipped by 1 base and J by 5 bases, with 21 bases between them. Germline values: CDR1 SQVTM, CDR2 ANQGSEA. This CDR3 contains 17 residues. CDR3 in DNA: TGCAGCGTTGAAGGGGCGCTAGGGGGGGGGATAAACAATGAGCAGTTCTTC. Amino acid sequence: CSVEGALGGGINNEQFF.

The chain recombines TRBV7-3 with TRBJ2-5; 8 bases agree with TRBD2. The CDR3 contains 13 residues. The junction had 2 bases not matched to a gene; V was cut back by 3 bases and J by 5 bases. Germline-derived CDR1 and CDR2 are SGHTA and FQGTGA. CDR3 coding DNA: TGTGCCAGCAGCTTCCGGGAGGGGGAGACCCAGTACTTC. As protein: CASSFREGETQYF.

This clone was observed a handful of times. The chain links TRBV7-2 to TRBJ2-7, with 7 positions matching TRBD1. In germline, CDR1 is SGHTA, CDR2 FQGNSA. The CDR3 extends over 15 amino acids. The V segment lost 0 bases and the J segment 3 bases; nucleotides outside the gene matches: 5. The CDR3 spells CASSLALGTVYEQYF. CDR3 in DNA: TGTGCCAGCAGCTTAGCGTTAGGGACAGTCTACGAGCAGTACTTC.

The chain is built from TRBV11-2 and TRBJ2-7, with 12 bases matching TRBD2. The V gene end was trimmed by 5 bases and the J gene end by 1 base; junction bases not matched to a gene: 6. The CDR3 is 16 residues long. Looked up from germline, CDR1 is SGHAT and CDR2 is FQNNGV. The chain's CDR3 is CASSPKLAGGSYEQYF. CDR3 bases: TGTGCCAGCAGCCCGAAACTAGCGGGAGGTTCCTACGAGCAGTACTTC.

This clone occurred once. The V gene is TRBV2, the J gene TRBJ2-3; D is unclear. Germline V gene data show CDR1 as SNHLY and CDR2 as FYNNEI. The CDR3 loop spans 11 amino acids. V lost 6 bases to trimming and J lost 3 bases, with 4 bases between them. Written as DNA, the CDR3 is TGTGCCAGCAGGCAGACAGATACGCAGTATTTT. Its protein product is CASRQTDTQYF.

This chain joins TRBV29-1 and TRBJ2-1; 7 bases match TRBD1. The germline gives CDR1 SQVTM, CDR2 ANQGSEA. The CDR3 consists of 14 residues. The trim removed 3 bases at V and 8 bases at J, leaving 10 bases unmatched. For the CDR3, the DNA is TGCAGCGTTGAGGGGGCAGGGGGTAGATATGAGCAGTTCTTC. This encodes CSVEGAGGRYEQFF.

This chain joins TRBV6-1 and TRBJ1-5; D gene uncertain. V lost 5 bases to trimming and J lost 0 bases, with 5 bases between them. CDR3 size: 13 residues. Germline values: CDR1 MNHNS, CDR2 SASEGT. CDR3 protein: CASSPISNQPQHF. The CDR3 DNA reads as TGTGCCAGCAGTCCCATTAGCAATCAGCCCCAGCATTTT.

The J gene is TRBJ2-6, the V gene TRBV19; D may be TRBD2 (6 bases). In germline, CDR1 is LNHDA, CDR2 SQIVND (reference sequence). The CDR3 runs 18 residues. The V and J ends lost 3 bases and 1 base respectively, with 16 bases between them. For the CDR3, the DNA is TGTGCCAGTAGTATCAAGCGGGTAGGGGAATCTGGGGCCAACGTCCTGACTTTC. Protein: CASSIKRVGESGANVLTF.

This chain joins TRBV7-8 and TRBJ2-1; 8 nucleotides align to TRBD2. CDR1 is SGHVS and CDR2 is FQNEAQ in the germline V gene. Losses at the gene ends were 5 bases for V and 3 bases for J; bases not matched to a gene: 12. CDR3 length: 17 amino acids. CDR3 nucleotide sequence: TGTGCCAGCAGCCATCGGGGGGCGGGGGGAAACTACAATGAGCAGTTCTTC. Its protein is CASSHRGAGGNYNEQFF.

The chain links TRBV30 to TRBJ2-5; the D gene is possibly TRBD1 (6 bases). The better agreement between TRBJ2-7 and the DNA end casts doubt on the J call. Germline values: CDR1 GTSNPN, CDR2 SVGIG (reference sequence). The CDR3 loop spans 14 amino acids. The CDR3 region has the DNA TGTGCCGGCCCGAGAGGGACATCATTCTACGAGCAGTACTTC. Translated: CAGPRGTSFYEQYF.

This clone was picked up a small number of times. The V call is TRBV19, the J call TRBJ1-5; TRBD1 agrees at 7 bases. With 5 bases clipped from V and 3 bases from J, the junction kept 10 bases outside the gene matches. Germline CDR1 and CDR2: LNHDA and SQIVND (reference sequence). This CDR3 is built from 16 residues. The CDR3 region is CASSAPRQGLNQPQHF. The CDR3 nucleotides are TGTGCCAGTAGTGCTCCCAGACAGGGACTCAATCAGCCCCAGCATTTT.

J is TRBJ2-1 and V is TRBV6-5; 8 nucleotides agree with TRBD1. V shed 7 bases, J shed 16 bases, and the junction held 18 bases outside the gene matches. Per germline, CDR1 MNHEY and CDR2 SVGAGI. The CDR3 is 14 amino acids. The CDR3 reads CASKKGAGGVGEFF. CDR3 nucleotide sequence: TGTGCCAGCAAAAAGGGGGCAGGGGGCGTTGGGGAATTCTTC.

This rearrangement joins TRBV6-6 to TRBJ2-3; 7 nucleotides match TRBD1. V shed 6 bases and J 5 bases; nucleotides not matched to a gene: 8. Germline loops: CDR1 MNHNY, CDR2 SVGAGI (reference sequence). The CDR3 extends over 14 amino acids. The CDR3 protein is CASSRRQGEDTQYF. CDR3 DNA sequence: TGTGCCAGCAGCCGCCGACAGGGAGAAGATACGCAGTATTTT.

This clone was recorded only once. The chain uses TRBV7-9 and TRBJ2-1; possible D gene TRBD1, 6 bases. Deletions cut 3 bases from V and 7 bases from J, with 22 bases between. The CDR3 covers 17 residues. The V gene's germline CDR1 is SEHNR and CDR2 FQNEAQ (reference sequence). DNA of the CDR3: TGTGCCAGCAGCTTGCCCCCCGGCCCCGTGGGGGCGAATGAGCAGTTCTTC. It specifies CASSLPPGPVGANEQFF.

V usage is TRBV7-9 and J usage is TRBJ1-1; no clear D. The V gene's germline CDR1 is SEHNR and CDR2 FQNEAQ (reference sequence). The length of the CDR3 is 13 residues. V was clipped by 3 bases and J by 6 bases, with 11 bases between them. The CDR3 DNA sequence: TGTGCCAGCAGCTTGGAGGACGGCGCTGAAGCTTTCTTT. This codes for CASSLEDGAEAFF.

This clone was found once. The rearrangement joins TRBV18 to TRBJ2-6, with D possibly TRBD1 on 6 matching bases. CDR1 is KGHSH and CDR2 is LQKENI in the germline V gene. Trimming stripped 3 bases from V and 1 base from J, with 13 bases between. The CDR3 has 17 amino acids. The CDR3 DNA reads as TGTGCCAGCTCACCGTTACTCACAGGGTCTGGGGCCAACGTCCTGACTTTC. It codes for CASSPLLTGSGANVLTF.

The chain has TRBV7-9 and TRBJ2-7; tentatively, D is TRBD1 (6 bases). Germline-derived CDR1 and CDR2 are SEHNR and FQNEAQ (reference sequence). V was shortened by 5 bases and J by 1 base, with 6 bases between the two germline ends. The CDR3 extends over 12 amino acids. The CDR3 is CASSTGSYEQYF. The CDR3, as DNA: TGTGCCAGCAGCACAGGGTCCTACGAGCAGTACTTC.

CDR3 in amino acids: CASRTGQTNYGYTF. In DNA form, the CDR3 reads TGTGCCAGCAGGACGGGACAAACTAACTATGGCTACACCTTC. The chain recombines TRBV28 with TRBJ1-2, with D possibly TRBD1 on 6 matching bases. Trimming removed 6 bases from V and 0 bases from J, with 11 bases in between. From germline, CDR1 is MDHEN and CDR2 SYDVKM. This CDR3 has 14 residues.

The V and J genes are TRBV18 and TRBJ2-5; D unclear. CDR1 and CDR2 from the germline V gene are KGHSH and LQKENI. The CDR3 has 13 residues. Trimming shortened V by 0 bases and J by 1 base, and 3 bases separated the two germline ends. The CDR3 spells CASSPPSQETQYF. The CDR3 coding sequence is TGTGCCAGCTCACCACCCTCCCAAGAGACCCAGTACTTC.